Listed here are 9 T cell receptor beta chains from one sample, sequenced in a study of cytomegalovirus exposure and HLA in healthy donors. The PCR was carried out with 60 Vbeta primers and 13 Jbeta primers. Profiled with immunoSEQ multiplex PCR; TCRdb holds only in-frame clones, not every one. There are about 120,000 clones in the sample; approximately 72% occur only once, and 1.5% to 1.9% lies in the top ten. The sample taken for sequencing was PBMCs. The source is a man in his late teens or twenties in good health and CMV-seronegative.

Comment on this clone: Other DNA sequences of this sample code for an identical CDR3. The chain is built from TRBV9 and TRBJ1-2; D not resolved. The CDR3 is 17 residues long. Germline CDR1 is SGDLS and CDR2 is YYNGEE. Trimming shortened V by 0 bases and J by 2 bases, and 17 bases separated the two germline ends. In DNA, the CDR3 is TGTGCCAGCAGCGTAGTGGTCAACCCAACATCGAACTATGGCTACACCTTC. Translated: CASSVVVNPTSNYGYTF.

The genes are TRBV12-5 and TRBJ2-7; D perhaps matches TRBD1 (5 bases). Germline-derived CDR1 and CDR2 are LGHNT and FRNRAP. CDR3 length: 14 residues. V was pared by 1 base and J by 5 bases, with 12 bases between. This CDR3 reads CASGLAGPMDEQYF. CDR3 nucleotides: TGTGCTAGTGGTTTGGCAGGGCCCATGGACGAGCAGTACTTC. Full variable domain (rest looked up from reference TRBV12-5 and TRBJ2-7): DARVTQTPRHKVTEMGQEVTMRCQPILGHNTVFWYRQTMMQGLELLAYFRNRAPLDDSGMPKDRFSAEMPDATLATLKIQPSEPRDSAVYFCASGLAGPMDEQYFGPGTRLTVT.

The chain joins TRBV19 to TRBJ1-2; no reliable D call. With 6 bases removed from V and 4 bases from J, the gap between germline ends came to 9 bases. This CDR3 is 12 amino acids long. Germline CDR1 LNHDA, CDR2 SQIVND (reference sequence). Here the CDR3 DNA reads TGTGCCAGTAGCCCTTCCTCCTATGGCTACACCTTC. Translated, it gives CASSPSSYGYTF.

The chain couples TRBV27 to TRBJ1-1; D may be TRBD1 (5 bases). The CDR3 length is 13 residues. With 6 bases removed from V and 6 bases from J, the gap between germline ends came to 14 bases. Germline V gene data show CDR1 as MNHEY and CDR2 as SMNVEV (reference sequence). CDR3 sequence: CASREQGGPEAFF. Here the CDR3 DNA reads TGTGCCAGCAGGGAGCAGGGTGGACCTGAAGCTTTCTTT.

The genes are TRBV7-3 and TRBJ2-3; possibly TRBD1 for D (6 bases). V lost 5 bases, J lost 7 bases, and 25 bases lay in between. CDR3 length equals 17 residues. Germline values: CDR1 SGHTA, CDR2 FQGTGA. The CDR3 nucleotides are TGTGCCAGCAGCCCTTACCCCCCAGGACAGAGGAGTAATACGCAGTATTTT. Its translation is CASSPYPPGQRSNTQYF.

The V gene is TRBV19, the J gene TRBJ2-5; D possibly corresponds to TRBD2 (6 bases). Looked up from germline, CDR1 is LNHDA and CDR2 is SQIVND (reference sequence). Deletions cut 8 bases from V and 4 bases from J, with 14 bases between. This CDR3 is built from 13 residues. The CDR3 nucleotides are TGTGCCAGTTCAGGGTCCGGGGGAGAGACCCAGTACTTC. Amino acids: CASSGSGGETQYF.

A note on this clone: The sample has other DNA sequences that encode this CDR3 too. The chain carries TRBV7-2 and TRBJ1-5, with TRBD1 identical over 10 bases. Germline CDR1 SGHTA, CDR2 FQGNSA. The CDR3 runs to 14 residues. With V trimmed by 4 bases and J by 4 bases, 1 base remained unmatched. This CDR3 reads CASSSGQGNQPQHF. DNA of the CDR3: TGTGCCAGCAGCTCGGGACAGGGGAATCAGCCCCAGCATTTT. Filled out from reference TRBV7-2 and TRBJ1-5, the complete variable domain reads GAGVSQSPSNKVTEKGKDVELRCDPISGHTALYWYRQSLGQGLEFLIYFQGNSAPDKSGLPSDRFSAERTGGSVSTLTIQRTQQEDSAVYLCASSSGQGNQPQHFGDGTRLSIL.

The rearrangement uses TRBV28 and TRBJ1-1; a possible D gene is TRBD1 (5 bases). This CDR3 is built from 16 residues. V gave up 6 bases and J gave up 4 bases, with 21 bases separating them. CDR1 and CDR2 (germline): MDHEN, SYDVKM. The CDR3 loop is CASRSRAGTLSTEAFF. The DNA of the CDR3 is TGTGCCAGCAGAAGTCGGGCAGGGACTTTGAGCACTGAAGCTTTCTTT.

V usage is TRBV27 and J usage is TRBJ2-1; 12 positions agree with TRBD2. In germline, CDR1 is MNHEY, CDR2 SMNVEV (reference sequence). The CDR3 runs to 17 residues. The trim removed 4 bases at V and 2 bases at J, leaving 6 bases unmatched. CDR3 bases: TGTGCCAGCAGTTCAAGACTAGCGGGAGCCACCTACAATGAGCAGTTCTTC. Amino acids: CASSSRLAGATYNEQFF.